The 9 T cell receptor beta chains presented below share a single source sample, sequenced in a study of low-dose radiotherapy and immunotherapy resistance in tumors. With TRAV- and TRBV-specific primers, first-strand cDNA was made, covering the alpha and beta chains. The PCR that amplified TCRs ran for about 20 cycles, relying on a constant-region primer and a V-primer adapter. TCRdb analysed the reads with MiXCR anew, one entry per CDR3 protein. The sample consists of 65,000 to 100,000 distinct CDR3 sequences, about 18% of them appearing once. Time point meaning: before trial treatment. The material sequenced was PBMCs, taken before treatment. These receptor sequences come from a male donor with prostate cancer.

The chain recombines TRBV20-1 with TRBJ2-5, with D unclear. The CDR3 consists of 10 residues. Germline CDR1 is DFQATT and CDR2 is SNEGSKA (reference sequence). The V gene lost 3 bases and the J gene lost 5 bases, with 4 bases spanning the gap. The CDR3 DNA reads TGCAGTGCTAGCGGGGAGACCCAGTACTTC. This encodes CSASGETQYF.

This clonotype was picked up many times. The chain is built from TRBV19 and TRBJ2-3; possibly TRBD1 or TRBD2 for D (6 bases each). Trimming took off 10 bases at V and 2 bases at J, with 19 bases between the two ends. This CDR3 is built from 15 residues. The V gene's germline CDR1 is LNHDA and CDR2 SQIVND (reference sequence). In DNA form, the CDR3 reads TGTGCCACCTCGGCGGGACACGGTTACACAGATACGCAGTATTTT. It translates to CATSAGHGYTDTQYF.

This clonotype has at least ten counts. This chain joins TRBV11-1 and TRBJ2-5; TRBD1 agrees at 8 bases. Trimming took 5 bases from V and 4 from J; bases not matched to a gene: 3. Germline assignment: CDR1 SGHAT and CDR2 FQDESV (reference sequence). This CDR3 is built from 13 residues. The CDR3 loop reads CASSRDRGETQYF. The CDR3 nucleotides are TGTGCCAGCAGCCGCGACAGGGGAGAGACCCAGTACTTC.

This clonotype was seen at least ten times. V and J are TRBV12-3 or TRBV12-4 and TRBJ2-1; 11 bases agree with TRBD1. V dropped 0 bases and J dropped 4; count of bases not matched to a gene: 5. This CDR3 spans 17 amino acids. The CDR3 loop is CASSLAGTGGPYNEQFF. Here the CDR3 DNA reads TGTGCCAGCAGTTTAGCCGGGACAGGGGGGCCTTACAATGAGCAGTTCTTC.

This clonotype was detected many times. The CDR3 DNA sequence: TGTGCCAGCAGCACCAGTGGGGGGCTAGATACGCAGTATTTT. As protein: CASSTSGGLDTQYF. The V and J genes are TRBV12-3 or TRBV12-4 and TRBJ2-3; D may match TRBD1 or TRBD2 (6 bases each). V shed 6 bases and J shed 5 bases, with 15 bases lying between them. The CDR3 sequence is 14 residues long.

In the case of this clonotype: It may be a read error: a sequence one base away is much more abundant. The chain carries TRBV6-2 or TRBV6-3 and TRBJ1-5, with 7 positions matching TRBD1. From germline, CDR1 is MNHEY and CDR2 SVGEGT. This CDR3 has 13 residues. DNA for the CDR3: TGTGCCAGCTGGAGGGGGCCGAATCAGCCCCAGCAATTT. It codes for CASWRGPNQPQQF.

This clonotype came up many times. Germline and junction disagree at one end, which may indicate a read error. V is TRBV7-7 and J is TRBJ2-5; D gene ambiguous. The CDR3 has 17 amino acids. Germline values: CDR1 SSHAT, CDR2 FNYEAQ (reference sequence). The CDR3 nucleotides are TGTGCTAGCACTCCTTCCACGAAAACAACGTACCAAGAGACCCAGTACTTC. This codes for CASTPSTKTTYQETQYF.

This clonotype was detected many times. The V call is TRBV5-1, the J call TRBJ2-7; 9 nucleotides agree with TRBD2. J gave up 1 base and V 0 bases, and 2 bases lay outside the gene matches. The CDR3 consists of 15 residues. Germline V CDR1 and CDR2: SGHRS, YFSETQ. CDR3 in amino acids: CASSLGAGGSYEQYF. The CDR3 DNA reads TGCGCCAGCAGCTTGGGAGCGGGGGGATCCTACGAGCAGTACTTC.

This clonotype was counted between two and nine times. The chain recombines TRBV7-6 with TRBJ2-5; D gene ambiguous. Germline CDR1 SGHVS, CDR2 FNYEAQ. V lost 0 bases and J 5 bases, leaving 4 bases between the germline ends. The CDR3 has 12 amino acids. CDR3 DNA: TGTGCCAGCAGCTTAGCGTTGGAGACCCAGTACTTC. This encodes CASSLALETQYF. Filled out from reference TRBV7-6 and TRBJ2-5, the complete variable domain reads GAGVSQSPRYKVTKRGQDVALRCDPISGHVSLYWYRQALGQGPEFLTYFNYEAQQDKSGLPNDRFSAERPEGSISTLTIQRTEQRDSAMYRCASSLALETQYFGPGTRLLVL.